The following is a TCR beta chain sequence with its context. This sample was taken from a study of blood T cell repertoires in COVID-19. As for the study in general: COVID-19 samples collected from the United States, Italy and Spain covered acute and convalescent phases. From T cells, B-cell-depleted T cells, or PBMCs came the material, which was cDNA or gDNA.

Original data processing: Estimation of nucleated cell counts relied on the amplification of reference gene primers. Using immunoSEQ multiplex PCR, the repertoire was profiled, and TCRdb retains in-frame clones only, with some absent. From that table come the V and J calls and clone size; the DNA was used to work out D and trimming. This table holds 200,000 to 250,000 clones, 83% found once. Sequencing input: peripheral blood. This receptor was identified in a woman between 45 and 65 years old with acute or convalescent COVID-19.

The CDR3 coding sequence is TGTGCCAGCAGCCACAGCGGAGCCGGGACTAGCGGATATTTGATAGATACGCAGTATTTT. Translating gives CASSHSGAGTSGYLIDTQYF. This rearrangement joins TRBV3-1 (or the pseudogene TRBV3-2) to TRBJ2-3; 11 bases agree with TRBD2. The CDR3 runs to 20 residues. Germline trimming cut 3 bases from V and 5 bases from J; bases unmatched to any gene: 19. In germline, CDR1 is LGHDT, CDR2 YNNKEL (reference sequence).